These T cell receptor beta chains were read from a single sample in a study of CD4 T cells in relation to SARS-CoV-2 and coronaviruses. Their recognized antigens are unknown. The method was immunoSEQ multiplex PCR; TCRdb's version includes in-frame clones alone and lacks a portion of them. In the table there are 20,000 to 25,000 clones, approximately 76% of which are singletons. Sequenced material: CD4+ T cells from PBMCs, cultured in vitro. The receptors derive from a human donor in good health. CDR3s include the opening cysteine and the closing phenylalanine or tryptophan. D genes are given only for firm matches. Not all rows give a size; the values are once, few, many and, for expanded clones, a class.

size | D | J | V | CDR3 | DNA
- | TRBD2 | TRBJ2-1 | TRBV5-1 | CASSSGLGSYNEQFF | TGCGCCAGCAGCTCGGGACTAGGCTCCTACAATGAGCAGTTCTTC
- | - | TRBJ1-5 | TRBV6-5 | CASSRGGNQPQHF | TGTGCCAGCAGCAGAGGGGGCAATCAGCCCCAGCATTTT
- | - | TRBJ2-5 | TRBV30 | CAWSVRRGETQYF | TGTGCCTGGAGTGTACGCCGTGGGGAGACCCAGTACTTC
- | - | TRBJ2-1 | TRBV5-4 | CASSLEGSLSYNEQFF | TGTGCCAGCAGCTTAGAAGGCTCCCTCTCCTACAATGAGCAGTTCTTC
- | TRBD2 | TRBJ2-3 | TRBV18 | CASSPPQASGRTDTQYF | TGTGCCAGCTCACCACCTCAGGCCAGCGGGAGAACAGATACGCAGTATTTT
- | TRBD2 | TRBJ2-1 | TRBV11-2 | CASSWGLAGAGEQFF | TGTGCCAGCAGTTGGGGACTAGCGGGAGCAGGGGAGCAGTTCTTC
few | - | TRBJ1-1 | TRBV7-9 | CASSLNTEAFF | TGTGCCAGCTCTCTGAACACTGAAGCTTTCTTT
- | - | TRBJ2-3 | TRBV9 | CASSARPGTDTQYF | TGTGCCAGCAGCGCGAGGCCCGGCACAGATACGCAGTATTTT
- | - | TRBJ2-5 | TRBV11-2 | CASSPTGIAETQYF | TGTGCCAGCAGCCCCACAGGGATTGCGGAGACCCAGTACTTC
- | - | TRBJ2-7 | TRBV3-1/TRBV3-2 | CASSQDLGSSYEQYF | TGTGCCAGCAGCCAAGATTTGGGCAGCTCCTACGAGCAGTACTTC
- | TRBD1 | TRBJ1-6 | TRBV19 | CASSEGQGARNSPLHF | TGTGCCAGTAGTGAAGGACAGGGGGCGCGTAATTCACCCCTCCACTTT
- | TRBD1 | TRBJ2-7 | TRBV10-3 | CAIMRTGGPGEQYF | TGTGCCATCATGAGGACAGGGGGACCCGGCGAGCAGTACTTC
once | - | TRBJ2-7 | TRBV7-9 | CASSSPRDTSYEQYF | TGTGCCAGCAGCTCCCCTCGCGACACCTCCTACGAGCAGTACTTC
- | - | TRBJ2-3 | TRBV12-5 | CASGFGNSASTDTQYF | TGTGCTAGTGGTTTTGGAAATAGCGCTAGCACAGATACGCAGTATTTT
few | TRBD1 | TRBJ1-1 | TRBV7-9 | CASSSTGGPNTEAFF | TGTGCCAGCAGCTCAACAGGGGGCCCGAACACTGAAGCTTTCTTT
- | - | TRBJ1-5 | TRBV30 | CAWSPGPPQPQHF | TGTGCCTGGAGTCCCGGGCCACCTCAGCCCCAGCATTTT